This TCR beta chain was recorded in a study of cytomegalovirus exposure and HLA in healthy donors. Study as a whole: HLA-typed donors were the source of around 85 million unique TCRs held in an early data release.

Germline V gene lookup returns CDR1 GTSNPN and CDR2 SVGIG (reference sequence). The germline V and J ends were trimmed by 2 bases and 4 bases, with 6 bases remaining between them. This CDR3 is built from 11 residues. PCR primers comprised 60 Vbeta and 13 Jbeta primers. Authors' methods: It was a later analysis that counted 83 million or so unique TCR beta chains, of which roughly 10 million were shared. TCRdb's copy holds only in-frame clones and misses some; the assay was immunoSEQ multiplex PCR. V and J calls and clone size follow that table, whereas D and trimming were derived from the DNA. Seen here are some 110,000 clones, 70% to 85% observed once, and the top ten hold roughly 12%. Broader study findings: Presence/absence analyses treated sequencing depth as roughly uniform across donors. Among TCR sequences, most were rare, though some public TCRs appeared in many donors.

Remarks on this clone: Its target is not known.

The TCR originated in a woman aged 35 to 49 in good health and CMV-seropositive. The rearrangement uses TRBV30 and TRBJ2-7; D call uncertain. The sequenced material came from PBMCs. CDR3: CAWSIAYEQYF. The CDR3 nucleotides read TGTGCCTGGAGTATAGCTTACGAGCAGTACTTC.